This section outlines one TCR beta chain sequence together with its context. Germline lookup yields CDR1 KGHSH and CDR2 LQKENI. The CDR3 runs 15 residues. Trimming took 2 bases from V and 11 from J, leaving 19 bases between them. The record originates from a study of blood T cell repertoires in COVID-19. Method: immunoSEQ multiplex PCR; TCRdb's copy keeps in-frame clones and lacks some. The table lists hundreds of thousands of clones, 85% to 90% of them singletons, with roughly 1.1% in the top ten. The sample consisted of PBMCs or T cells enriched from blood (not recorded which). The TCR was taken from a man in his thirties or forties who had recovered from COVID-19. The V gene is TRBV18, the J gene TRBJ1-5; D may be TRBD1 (6 bases). The CDR3 sequence: CASSPSLQGPTAQHF. The CDR3 region has the DNA TGTGCCAGCTCACCATCTTTACAGGGCCCCACGGCCCAGCATTTT. The variable domain in full, with the rest retrieved from reference TRBV18 and TRBJ1-5, is NAGVMQNPRHLVRRRGQEARLRCSPMKGHSHVYWYRQLPEEGLKFMVYLQKENIIDESGMPKERFSAEFPKEGPSILRIQQVVRGDSAAYFCASSPSLQGPTAQHFGDGTRLSIL.